Listed here are 8 T cell receptor beta chains from one sample, sequenced in a study of blood T cell repertoires in COVID-19. Produced via immunoSEQ multiplex PCR; TCRdb's table is partial and in-frame only. The sample contains about 340,000 clones, about 88% of which appear only once. What was sequenced was peripheral blood. These TCRs come from a woman in her fifties or sixties with COVID-19, enrolled during active disease.

The chain recombines TRBV9 with TRBJ1-2; D gene ambiguous. This CDR3 is built from 13 residues. The germline V gene has CDR1 SGDLS and CDR2 YYNGEE. The germline V and J ends were trimmed by 3 bases and 8 bases, with 14 bases remaining between them. DNA of the CDR3: TGTGCCAGCAGCGGGCGCTGGGAGGGAGGCTACACCTTC. It specifies CASSGRWEGGYTF. Supplemented by reference TRBV9 and TRBJ1-2, the full variable domain reads DSGVTQTPKHLITATGQRVTLRCSPRSGDLSVYWYQQSLDQGLQFLIQYYNGEERAKGNILERFSAQQFPDLHSELNLSSLELGDSALYFCASSGRWEGGYTFGSGTRLTVV.

The chain recombines TRBV5-1 with TRBJ2-3, with D possibly matching TRBD2 (6 bases). Germline CDR1 is SGHRS and CDR2 is YFSETQ. The CDR3 runs to 16 residues. With 0 bases removed from V and 0 bases from J, the gap between germline ends came to 11 bases. This CDR3 reads CASSLVGGSSTDTQYF. The CDR3 nucleotides are TGCGCCAGCAGCTTGGTGGGGGGATCAAGCACAGATACGCAGTATTTT. The full variable domain, with the rest looked up from reference TRBV5-1 and TRBJ2-3, is KAGVTQTPRYLIKTRGQQVTLSCSPISGHRSVSWYQQTPGQGLQFLFEYFSETQRNKGNFPGRFSGRQFSNSRSEMNVSTLELGDSALYLCASSLVGGSSTDTQYFGPGTRLTVL.

This chain uses TRBV9 with TRBJ2-2; D may be TRBD2 (6 bases). In germline, CDR1 is SGDLS, CDR2 YYNGEE. The CDR3 has 18 amino acids. Trimming stripped 3 bases from V and 7 bases from J, with 25 bases between. CDR3 nucleotides: TGTGCCAGCAGCGCCGCCCTGGGCGGGGCCCGAAACGGCGGGGAGCTGTTTTTT. It translates to CASSAALGGARNGGELFF.

The V call is TRBV7-9, the J call TRBJ1-1; possibly TRBD1 for D (6 bases). CDR3 size: 15 residues. With 1 base removed from V and 3 bases from J, the gap between germline ends came to 12 bases. The germline gives CDR1 SEHNR, CDR2 FQNEAQ (reference sequence). CDR3 nucleotide sequence: TGTGCCAGCAGCTTAGACAGGGCTGATGACACTGAAGCTTTCTTT. It translates to CASSLDRADDTEAFF.

The chain links TRBV5-1 to TRBJ1-4; TRBD1 matches at 8 bases. Germline CDR1 is SGHRS and CDR2 is YFSETQ. CDR3 size: 16 residues. V shed 4 bases, J shed 4 bases, and the junction held 9 bases outside the gene matches. The CDR3 DNA is TGCGCCAGCAGCGCGTGGGGGACAGGATTTAATGAAAAACTGTTTTTT. It is translated as CASSAWGTGFNEKLFF.

CDR3 coding DNA: TGCGCCAGCAGCCAAGATTATGTTGTACTTAATGAAAAACTGTTTTTT. Translated: CASSQDYVVLNEKLFF. The J gene is TRBJ1-4, the V gene TRBV4-1, with D uncertain. The CDR3 loop spans 16 amino acids. Trimming removed 0 bases at V and 4 bases at J, with 12 bases between. Germline loops: CDR1 MGHRA, CDR2 YSYEKL.

The chain has TRBV5-1 and TRBJ1-2, with unresolved D. This CDR3 has 16 residues. Trimming removed 4 bases at V and 4 bases at J, with 20 bases between. Germline-derived CDR1 and CDR2 are SGHRS and YFSETQ. In DNA, the CDR3 is TGCGCCAGCAGCCGAACGGACTTCTCCGGCGGCTATGGCTACACCTTC. It encodes CASSRTDFSGGYGYTF.

The V call is TRBV4-3, the J call TRBJ1-2, with TRBD1 as a possible D gene (6 bases). Trimming pared 0 bases from V and 3 bases from J, leaving 11 bases between. Germline V gene lookup returns CDR1 LGHNA and CDR2 YSLEER. The CDR3 has 15 residues. The CDR3 reads CASSQDSTGYYGYTF. CDR3 DNA sequence: TGCGCCAGCAGCCAAGATAGTACAGGGTACTATGGCTACACCTTC.